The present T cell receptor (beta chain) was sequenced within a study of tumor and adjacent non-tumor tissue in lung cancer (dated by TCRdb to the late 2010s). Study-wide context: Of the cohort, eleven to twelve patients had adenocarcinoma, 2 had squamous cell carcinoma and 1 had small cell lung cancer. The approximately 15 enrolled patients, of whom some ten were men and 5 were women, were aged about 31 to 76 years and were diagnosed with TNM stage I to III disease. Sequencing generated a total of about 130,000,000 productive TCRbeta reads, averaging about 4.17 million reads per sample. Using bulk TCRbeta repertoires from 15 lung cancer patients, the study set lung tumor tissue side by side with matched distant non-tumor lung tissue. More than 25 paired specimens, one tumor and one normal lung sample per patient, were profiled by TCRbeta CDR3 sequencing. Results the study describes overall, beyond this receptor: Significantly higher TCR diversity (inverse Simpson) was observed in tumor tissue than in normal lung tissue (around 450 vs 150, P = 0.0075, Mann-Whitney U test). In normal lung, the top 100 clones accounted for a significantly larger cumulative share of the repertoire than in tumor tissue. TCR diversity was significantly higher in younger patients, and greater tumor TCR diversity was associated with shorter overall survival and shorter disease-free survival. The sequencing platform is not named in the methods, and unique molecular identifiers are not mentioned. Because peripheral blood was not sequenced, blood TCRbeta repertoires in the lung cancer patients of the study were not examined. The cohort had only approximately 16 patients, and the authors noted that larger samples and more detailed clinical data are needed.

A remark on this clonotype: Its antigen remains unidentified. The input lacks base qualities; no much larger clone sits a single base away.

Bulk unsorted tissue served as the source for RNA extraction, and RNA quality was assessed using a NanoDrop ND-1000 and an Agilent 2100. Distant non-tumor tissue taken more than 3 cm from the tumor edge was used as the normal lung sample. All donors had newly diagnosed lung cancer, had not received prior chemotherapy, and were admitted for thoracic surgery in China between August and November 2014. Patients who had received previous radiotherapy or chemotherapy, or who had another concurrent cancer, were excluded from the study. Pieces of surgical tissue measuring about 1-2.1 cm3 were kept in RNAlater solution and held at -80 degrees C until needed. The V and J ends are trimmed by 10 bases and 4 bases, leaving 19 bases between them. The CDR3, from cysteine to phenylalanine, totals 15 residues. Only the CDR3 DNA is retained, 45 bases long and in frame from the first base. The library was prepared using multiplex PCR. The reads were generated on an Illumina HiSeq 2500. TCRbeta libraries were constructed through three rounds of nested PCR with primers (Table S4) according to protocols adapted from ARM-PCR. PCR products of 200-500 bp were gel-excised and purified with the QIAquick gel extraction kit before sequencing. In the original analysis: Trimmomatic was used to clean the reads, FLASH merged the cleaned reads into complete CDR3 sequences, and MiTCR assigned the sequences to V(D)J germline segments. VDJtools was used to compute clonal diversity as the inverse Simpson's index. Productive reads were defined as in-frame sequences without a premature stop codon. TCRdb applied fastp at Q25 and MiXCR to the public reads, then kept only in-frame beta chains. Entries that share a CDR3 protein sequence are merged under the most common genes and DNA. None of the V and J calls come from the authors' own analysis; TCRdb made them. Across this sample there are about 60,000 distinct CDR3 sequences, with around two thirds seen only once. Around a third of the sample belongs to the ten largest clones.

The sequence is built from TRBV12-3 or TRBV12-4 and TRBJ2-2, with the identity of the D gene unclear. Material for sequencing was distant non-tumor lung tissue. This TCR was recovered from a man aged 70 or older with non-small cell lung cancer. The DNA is TGTGCCATCCGAGACCATAACAAATCCACCGGGGAGCTGTTTTTT. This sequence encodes CAIRDHNKSTGELFF.